This entry concerns a single TCR beta chain. What antigen it recognizes has not been identified. No base quality values were provided; no much bigger clone lies one nucleotide off. CDR1 and CDR2 are read off the germline V gene (reference sequence) as SEHNR and FQNEAQ. Measured from the cysteine to the phenylalanine, the CDR3 is 15 residues long. CDR3 DNA only is kept here, 45 bases in frame from base 1. Cut back by 4 bases and 5 bases, the V and J ends lie 16 bases apart. This sample is drawn from a study of CD8 T cells in ankylosing spondylitis (dated by TCRdb to about 2017). Concerning the study at large: To find TCR variants linked to disease, the study profiled T cell receptor beta repertoires in ankylosing spondylitis patients and healthy donors. The full study cohort was made up of approximately 27 ankylosing spondylitis patients and approximately 100 healthy donors. Peripheral blood samples were taken, and synovial fluid was additionally collected from ankylosing spondylitis patients. The full study reports these points: Some motif variants were previously reported in synovial fluid and blood of reactive arthritis patients, suggesting common disease-initiation mechanisms. Blood from ankylosing spondylitis patients appeared to be characterized by a TCR beta motif composed of several highly homologous amino acid variants. Significant enrichment of the disease-linked clones was reported in matched synovial fluid samples from ankylosing spondylitis patients. In peripheral blood, the disease-linked clones were found at relatively low frequencies and had a CD8+ phenotype.

Sequenced on an Illumina HiSeq 2500. Quantitative 5'-RACE with molecular barcodes was used to prepare TCR beta libraries. As for the original processing: A new computational method based on a probabilistic model of VDJ rearrangement was used to identify disease-linked TCR variants. The public sequencing data were trimmed at Q25 with fastp and processed into clonotypes with MiXCR by TCRdb, which kept only in-frame beta chains. When rows share a CDR3 protein, they turn into one entry using the most common DNA and genes. For this entry, the V and J calls and clone size follow TCRdb and not the study's own pipeline. The sample contains approximately 200,000 distinct CDR3 sequences, around 13% of them found a single time. 15% to 20% of the sample belongs to the ten largest clones.

The sequence came from a male donor with ankylosing spondylitis or in good health (not recorded which). Sample: blood, either unsorted or a sorted T cell fraction (not recorded which). The sequence links TRBV7-9 to TRBJ2-3; the D segment cannot be called with confidence. The CDR3 protein: CASSSAMDPRDTQYF. The bases read TGTGCCAGCAGCTCGGCGATGGACCCCAGAGATACGCAGTATTTT. The CDR3 plus the reference TRBV7-9 and TRBJ2-3 genes for the other parts give the full variable domain: DTGVSQNPRHKITKRGQNVTFRCDPISEHNRLYWYRQTLGQGPEFLTYFQNEAQLEKSRLLSDRFSAERPKGSFSTLEIQRTEQGDSAMYLCASSSAMDPRDTQYFGPGTRLTVL.